A selection of T cell receptor beta chains follows, all from one sample in a study of CD8+ T cells in alopecia areata. The data were produced by immunoSEQ multiplex PCR, yet TCRdb's version contains in-frame clones alone and is incomplete. Here the sample spans 80,000 to 95,000 clones, about 44% being singletons. The input for sequencing was CD8+ T cells sorted from blood, taken at week 24, from a patient treated with tofacitinib. These receptors came from a human donor with alopecia areata. The conserved cysteine and the conserved F or W are not part of the CDR3 here. A D gene is named only where the DNA matches it firmly. The size of a clone is reported for some rows only, either as once, few or many, or as a class for expanded clones.

clone_size d_call v_call cdr3_aa
- TRBD1 TRBV29-1 SVPTGTDKF
- TRBD2 TRBV29-1 SVGTSGYEQY
- TRBD1 TRBV9 ASSQTGQGHYEQY
- - TRBV4-1 ASSQRGSISTDTQY
- TRBD1 TRBV7-8 ASSPGQTNTEAF
- - TRBV6-5 ASSPFTGNTEAF
few TRBD1 TRBV5-4 ASSSRGSGYGYT
- TRBD2 TRBV27 ASSSGTSGSGEQF
- - TRBV2 ASSEATDLSDTIY
few - TRBV15 ATSRGIDYEKLF
- TRBD2 TRBV7-9 AGGLAYNEQF
- - TRBV4-1 ASNPTGTVDTQY
- - TRBV30 AWTLGTGELF
- TRBD2 TRBV7-9 ASSLPSGRANTGELF
- - TRBV29-1 SVEGGSVKYGYT